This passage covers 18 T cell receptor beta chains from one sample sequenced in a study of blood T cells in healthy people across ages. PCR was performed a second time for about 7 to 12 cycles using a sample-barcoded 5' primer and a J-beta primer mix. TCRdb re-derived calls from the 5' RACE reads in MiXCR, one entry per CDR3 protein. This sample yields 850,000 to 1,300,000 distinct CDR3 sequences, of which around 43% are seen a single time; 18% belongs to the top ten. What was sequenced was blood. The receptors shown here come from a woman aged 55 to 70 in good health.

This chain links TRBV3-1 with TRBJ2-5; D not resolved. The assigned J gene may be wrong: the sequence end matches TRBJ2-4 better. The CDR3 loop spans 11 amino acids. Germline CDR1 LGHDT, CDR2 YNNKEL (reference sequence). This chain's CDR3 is CAGASGIIQYF. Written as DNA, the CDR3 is TGTGCCGGCGCGAGTGGAATCATTCAGTACTTC.

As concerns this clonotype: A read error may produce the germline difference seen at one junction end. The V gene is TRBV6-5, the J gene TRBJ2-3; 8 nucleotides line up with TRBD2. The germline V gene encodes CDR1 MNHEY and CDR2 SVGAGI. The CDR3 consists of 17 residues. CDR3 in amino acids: CASSYSGSGTRTDTRYF. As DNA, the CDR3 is TGTGCCAGCAGTTACTCTGGTAGCGGGACACGGACAGATACGCGGTATTTT.

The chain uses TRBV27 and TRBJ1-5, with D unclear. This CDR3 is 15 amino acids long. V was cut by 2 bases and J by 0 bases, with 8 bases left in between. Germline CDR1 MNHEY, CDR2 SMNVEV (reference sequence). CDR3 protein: CASSLRWASNQPQHF. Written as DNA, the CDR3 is TGTGCCAGCAGTTTAAGGTGGGCTAGCAATCAGCCCCAGCATTTT.

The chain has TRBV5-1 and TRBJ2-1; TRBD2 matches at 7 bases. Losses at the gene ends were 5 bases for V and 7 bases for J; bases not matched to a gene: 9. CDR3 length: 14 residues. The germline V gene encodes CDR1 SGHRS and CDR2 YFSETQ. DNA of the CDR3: TGCGCCAGCAGGGAGGGCGGGAGTGGAAATGAGCAGTTCTTC. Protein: CASREGGSGNEQFF.

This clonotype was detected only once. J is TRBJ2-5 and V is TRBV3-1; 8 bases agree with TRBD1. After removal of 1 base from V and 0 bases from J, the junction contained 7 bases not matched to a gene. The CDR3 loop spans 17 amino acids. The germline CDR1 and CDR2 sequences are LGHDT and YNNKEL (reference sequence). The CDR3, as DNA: TGTGCCAGCAGCCAAGTTTTGGGACAGGAGTACCAAGAGACCCAGTACTTC. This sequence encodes CASSQVLGQEYQETQYF.

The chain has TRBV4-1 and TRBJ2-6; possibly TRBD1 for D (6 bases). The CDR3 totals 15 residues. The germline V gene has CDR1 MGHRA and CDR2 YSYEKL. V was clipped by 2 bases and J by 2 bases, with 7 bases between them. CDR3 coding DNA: TGCGCCAGCAGCCAAAACAGGGCTGGGGCCAACGTCCTGACTTTC. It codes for CASSQNRAGANVLTF.

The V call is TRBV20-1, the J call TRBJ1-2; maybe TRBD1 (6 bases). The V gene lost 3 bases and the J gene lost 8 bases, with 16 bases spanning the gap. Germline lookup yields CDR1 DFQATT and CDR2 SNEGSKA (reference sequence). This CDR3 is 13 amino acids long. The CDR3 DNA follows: TGCAGTGCTAGCCCCCCGGGGGGCGGAGGCTACACCTTC. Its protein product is CSASPPGGGGYTF.

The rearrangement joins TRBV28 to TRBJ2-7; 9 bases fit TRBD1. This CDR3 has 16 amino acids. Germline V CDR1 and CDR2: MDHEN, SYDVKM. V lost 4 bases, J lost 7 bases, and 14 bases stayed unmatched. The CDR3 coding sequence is TGTGCCAGCAGTTGGAACCGGGACAGGGAAGGATTGGAGCAGTACTTC. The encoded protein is CASSWNRDREGLEQYF.

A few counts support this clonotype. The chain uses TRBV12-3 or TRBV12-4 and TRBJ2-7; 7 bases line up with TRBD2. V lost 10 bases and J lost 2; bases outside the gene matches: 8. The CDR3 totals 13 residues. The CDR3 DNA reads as TGTGCCATCAGGAGGGCGGGAGCCTACGAGCAGTACTTC. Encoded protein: CAIRRAGAYEQYF.

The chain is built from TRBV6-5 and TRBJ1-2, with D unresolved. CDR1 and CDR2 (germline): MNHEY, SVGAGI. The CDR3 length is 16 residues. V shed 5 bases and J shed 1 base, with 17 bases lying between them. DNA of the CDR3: TGTGCCAGCAGTCACAATCGCATCTCTAGTAACTATGGCTACACCTTC. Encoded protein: CASSHNRISSNYGYTF.

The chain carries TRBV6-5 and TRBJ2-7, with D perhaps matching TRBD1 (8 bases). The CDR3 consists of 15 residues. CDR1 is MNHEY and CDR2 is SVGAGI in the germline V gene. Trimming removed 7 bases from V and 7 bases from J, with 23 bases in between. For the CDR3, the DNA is TGTGCCAGCAAGAGACAGGGGACTACTTTTGGGGAGCAGTACTTC. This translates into CASKRQGTTFGEQYF.

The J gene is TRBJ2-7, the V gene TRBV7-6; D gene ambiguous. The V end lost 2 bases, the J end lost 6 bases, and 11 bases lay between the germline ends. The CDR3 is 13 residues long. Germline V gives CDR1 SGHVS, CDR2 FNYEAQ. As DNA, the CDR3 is TGTGCCAGCAGCTTAAGGTCGGAAGGCGAGCAGTACTTC. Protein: CASSLRSEGEQYF.

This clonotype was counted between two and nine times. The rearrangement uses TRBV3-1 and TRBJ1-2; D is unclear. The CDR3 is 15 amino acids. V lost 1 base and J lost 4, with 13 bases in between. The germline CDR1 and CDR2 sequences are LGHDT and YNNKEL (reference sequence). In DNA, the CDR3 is TGTGCCAGCAGCCAAGGAGACACCCCTAGCTATGGCTACACCTTC. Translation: CASSQGDTPSYGYTF.

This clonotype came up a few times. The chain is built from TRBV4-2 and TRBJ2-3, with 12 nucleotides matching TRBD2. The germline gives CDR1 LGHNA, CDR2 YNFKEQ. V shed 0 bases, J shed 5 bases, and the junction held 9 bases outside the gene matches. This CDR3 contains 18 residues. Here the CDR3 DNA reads TGTGCCAGCAGCCAAGATGGGACTAGCGGGCGCGGAGGAGATACGCAGTATTTT. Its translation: CASSQDGTSGRGGDTQYF.

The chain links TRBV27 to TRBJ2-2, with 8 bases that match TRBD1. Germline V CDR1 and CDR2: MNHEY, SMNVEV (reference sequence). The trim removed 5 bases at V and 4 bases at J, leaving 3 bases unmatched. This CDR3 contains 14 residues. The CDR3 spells CASSTGGITGELFF. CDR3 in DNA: TGTGCCAGCAGTACAGGGGGAATCACCGGGGAGCTGTTTTTT.

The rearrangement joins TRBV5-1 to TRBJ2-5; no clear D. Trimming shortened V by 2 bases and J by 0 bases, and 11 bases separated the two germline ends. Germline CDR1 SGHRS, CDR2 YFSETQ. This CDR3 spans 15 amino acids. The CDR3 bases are TGCGCCAGCAGCTTTGGGCGGCAGTACCAAGAGACCCAGTACTTC. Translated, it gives CASSFGRQYQETQYF.

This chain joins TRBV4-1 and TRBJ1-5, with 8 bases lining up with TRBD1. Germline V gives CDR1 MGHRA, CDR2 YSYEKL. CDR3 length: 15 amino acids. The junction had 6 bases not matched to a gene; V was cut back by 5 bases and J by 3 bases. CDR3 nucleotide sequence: TGCGCCAGCAGCACCCGACAGGGGCTCAATCAGCCCCAGCATTTT. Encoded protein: CASSTRQGLNQPQHF.

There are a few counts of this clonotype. DNA for the CDR3: TGTGCCAGCAGGATAGGCACAGATACGCAGTATTTT. Translating it yields CASRIGTDTQYF. V gene TRBV6-6 combines with J gene TRBJ2-3, with no clear D. This CDR3 has 12 residues. CDR1 MNHNY and CDR2 SVGAGI come from the germline V gene (reference sequence). V was pared by 6 bases and J by 1 base, with 5 bases between.